The 15 T cell receptor beta chains in this list originate from one sample, sequenced in a study of OX40 agonist ivuxolimab in advanced cancers. This table comes from immunoSEQ multiplex PCR, and its TCRdb copy is limited to in-frame clones, with some not included. The sample consists of around 59,000 clones, about 89% of them appearing once. Here the sequenced sample was CD4+ or CD8+ T cells sorted from blood, taken in a trial of the OX40 agonist ivuxolimab. The receptors originated from an adult with an advanced solid tumor such as melanoma, head and neck, liver or kidney cancer.

This clone occurred once. The chain is built from TRBV2 and TRBJ2-7; tentative D call: TRBD1 (6 bases). CDR1 SNHLY and CDR2 FYNNEI come from the germline V gene. The V and J ends lost 6 bases and 0 bases respectively, with 9 bases between them. This CDR3 contains 13 residues. The CDR3 nucleotides are TGTGCCAGCAGGAGGGACAACTCCTACGAGCAGTACTTC. The encoded protein is CASRRDNSYEQYF. The complete variable domain, with remaining parts taken from reference TRBV2 and TRBJ2-7, reads EPEVTQTPSHQVTQMGQEVILRCVPISNHLYFYWYRQILGQKVEFLVSFYNNEISEKSEIFDDQFSVERPDGSNFTLKIRSTKLEDSAMYFCASRRDNSYEQYFGPGTRLTVT.

This sequence joins TRBV11-3 and TRBJ1-1; D is unclear. V dropped 3 bases and J dropped 4 bases, with 12 bases sitting between them. This CDR3 contains 14 residues. Germline V lookup: CDR1 SGHNT, CDR2 YENEEA. For the CDR3, the DNA is TGTGCCAGCAGCTTGAACAGTCTCGTCACTGAAGCTTTCTTT. Protein: CASSLNSLVTEAFF.

This clone has a single count. The chain combines TRBV5-1 with TRBJ2-7; 7 bases align to TRBD1. CDR3 length equals 14 residues. V shed 4 bases and J 2 bases; nucleotides not matched to a gene: 6. CDR1 SGHRS and CDR2 YFSETQ come from the germline V gene. The CDR3 coding sequence is TGCGCCAGCAGCAGGACCGGACAGGCCTACGAGCAGTACTTC. This sequence encodes CASSRTGQAYEQYF.

This chain uses TRBV27 with TRBJ1-2; D is possibly TRBD1 (5 bases). Germline assignment: CDR1 MNHEY and CDR2 SMNVEV (reference sequence). V was trimmed by 2 bases and J by 7 bases, leaving 23 bases between them. There are 17 residues in the CDR3. CDR3 nucleotide sequence: TGTGCCAGCAGTTTAAAGCCCAGATGGGGGGATGAGGGTGGCTACACCTTC. Translated: CASSLKPRWGDEGGYTF.

This clone was counted a single time. V and J are TRBV7-9 and TRBJ1-1, with D possibly TRBD1 on 5 matching bases. Between the trimmed V and J ends, which lost 5 bases and 14 bases, there was a span of 30 bases. The germline gives CDR1 SEHNR, CDR2 FQNEAQ (reference sequence). The CDR3 length is 16 residues. CDR3 in amino acids: CASSPPGSAGTVDRFF. The CDR3 nucleotides read TGTGCCAGCAGCCCTCCAGGGTCCGCCGGCACAGTGGATCGGTTCTTT.

The J gene is TRBJ1-2, the V gene TRBV10-3, with a weak D call TRBD1 (6 bases). From germline, CDR1 is ENHRY and CDR2 SYGVKD. Trimming left V 6 bases short and J 8 bases short, with 13 bases between. This CDR3 region has 12 residues. The CDR3 DNA sequence: TGTGCCATCAGCCGGGACACCGGAGGCTACACCTTC. Its protein is CAISRDTGGYTF.

The chain couples TRBV13 to TRBJ2-3; TRBD2 might be the D (5 bases). This CDR3 has 17 amino acids. CDR1 PRHDT and CDR2 FYEKMQ come from the germline V gene (reference sequence). The germline V and J ends were trimmed by 2 bases and 0 bases, with 15 bases remaining between them. The CDR3, as DNA: TGTGCCAGCAGCTTACTGAAGCGGTTCTCTAGCACAGATACGCAGTATTTT. It is translated as CASSLLKRFSSTDTQYF. Full variable domain (outside the CDR3, taken from reference TRBV13 and TRBJ2-3): AAGVIQSPRHLIKEKRETATLKCYPIPRHDTVYWYQQGPGQDPQFLISFYEKMQSDKGSIPDRFSAQQFSDYHSELNMSSLELGDSALYFCASSLLKRFSSTDTQYFGPGTRLTVL.

This chain connects TRBV11-3 to TRBJ2-1, with D perhaps being TRBD1 or TRBD2 (5 bases each). This CDR3 has 15 amino acids. Deletions cut 1 base from V and 1 base from J, with 8 bases between. Germline CDR1 is SGHNT and CDR2 is YENEEA. CDR3 protein: CASSLGGASYNEQFF. Here the CDR3 DNA reads TGTGCCAGCAGCTTAGGAGGGGCGTCCTACAATGAGCAGTTCTTC. Variable domain in full (rest from reference TRBV11-3 and TRBJ2-1): EAGVVQSPRYKIIEKKQPVAFWCNPISGHNTLYWYLQNLGQGPELLIRYENEEAVDDSQLPKDRFSAERLKGVDSTLKIQPAELGDSAVYLCASSLGGASYNEQFFGPGTRLTVL.

The rearrangement links TRBV9 to TRBJ2-2; no firm D call. Germline V gene sequence: CDR1 SGDLS, CDR2 YYNGEE. V gave up 0 bases and J gave up 0 bases, with 9 bases separating them. The CDR3 loop spans 16 amino acids. This CDR3 is CASSVAGGANTGELFF. The CDR3 DNA sequence: TGTGCCAGCAGCGTAGCGGGCGGCGCGAACACCGGGGAGCTGTTTTTT.

Here the CDR3 DNA reads TGTGCCAGCAGTATCTTTCAACAGGCCAACTATGGCTACACCTTC. It yields the protein CASSIFQQANYGYTF. This chain joins TRBV6-5 and TRBJ1-2; the D gene is possibly TRBD1 (5 bases). V was shortened by 5 bases and J by 2 bases, with 15 bases between the two germline ends. Germline assignment: CDR1 MNHEY and CDR2 SVGAGI. The CDR3 contains 15 residues.

This clone was recorded a few times. The V gene is TRBV7-2, the J gene TRBJ2-7, with 8 bases fitting TRBD1. V shed 5 bases and J 0 bases; nucleotides not matched to a gene: 9. Germline CDR1 reads SGHTA; CDR2 reads FQGNSA. This CDR3 has 16 residues. CDR3 sequence (DNA): TGTGCCAGCAGCAAATGGACAGGGCCGAGCTCCTACGAGCAGTACTTC. It yields the protein CASSKWTGPSSYEQYF.

This clone has just one count. J is TRBJ2-7 and V is TRBV19, with 10 bases matching TRBD2. Germline V gene lookup returns CDR1 LNHDA and CDR2 SQIVND (reference sequence). This CDR3 region has 16 residues. Trimming removed 3 bases from V and 2 bases from J; junction bases left unmatched: 7. DNA for the CDR3: TGTGCCAGTAGTATCTCTAGCGGGAGAACCCCCTACGAGCAGTACTTC. Translating gives CASSISSGRTPYEQYF.

A few counts support this clone. J is TRBJ1-1 and V is TRBV4-2, with 7 bases matching TRBD1. Germline-derived CDR1 and CDR2 are LGHNA and YNFKEQ. This CDR3 is 15 amino acids long. After removal of 6 bases from V and 1 base from J, the junction contained 8 bases not matched to a gene. The CDR3 nucleotides read TGTGCCAGCAGGCCTTACGGGACAGAGAACACTGAAGCTTTCTTT. Its protein product is CASRPYGTENTEAFF.

This sequence joins TRBV7-9 and TRBJ1-5, with D unresolved. Germline assignment: CDR1 SEHNR and CDR2 FQNEAQ (reference sequence). V lost 5 bases to trimming and J lost 4 bases, with 9 bases between them. This CDR3 is built from 13 residues. This CDR3 reads CASSLSSNQPQHF. As DNA, the CDR3 is TGTGCCAGCAGCCTAAGCAGTAATCAGCCCCAGCATTTT.

The chain is built from TRBV5-8 and TRBJ1-5; D is unresolved. The V end lost 5 bases, the J end lost 11 bases, and 14 bases lay between the germline ends. CDR3 length: 12 amino acids. Per the germline V gene, CDR1 is SGHTS and CDR2 is YDEGEE. DNA for the CDR3: TGTGCCAGCAGTTATTCAGCGGCAGCCCAGCATTTT. Translating it yields CASSYSAAAQHF.